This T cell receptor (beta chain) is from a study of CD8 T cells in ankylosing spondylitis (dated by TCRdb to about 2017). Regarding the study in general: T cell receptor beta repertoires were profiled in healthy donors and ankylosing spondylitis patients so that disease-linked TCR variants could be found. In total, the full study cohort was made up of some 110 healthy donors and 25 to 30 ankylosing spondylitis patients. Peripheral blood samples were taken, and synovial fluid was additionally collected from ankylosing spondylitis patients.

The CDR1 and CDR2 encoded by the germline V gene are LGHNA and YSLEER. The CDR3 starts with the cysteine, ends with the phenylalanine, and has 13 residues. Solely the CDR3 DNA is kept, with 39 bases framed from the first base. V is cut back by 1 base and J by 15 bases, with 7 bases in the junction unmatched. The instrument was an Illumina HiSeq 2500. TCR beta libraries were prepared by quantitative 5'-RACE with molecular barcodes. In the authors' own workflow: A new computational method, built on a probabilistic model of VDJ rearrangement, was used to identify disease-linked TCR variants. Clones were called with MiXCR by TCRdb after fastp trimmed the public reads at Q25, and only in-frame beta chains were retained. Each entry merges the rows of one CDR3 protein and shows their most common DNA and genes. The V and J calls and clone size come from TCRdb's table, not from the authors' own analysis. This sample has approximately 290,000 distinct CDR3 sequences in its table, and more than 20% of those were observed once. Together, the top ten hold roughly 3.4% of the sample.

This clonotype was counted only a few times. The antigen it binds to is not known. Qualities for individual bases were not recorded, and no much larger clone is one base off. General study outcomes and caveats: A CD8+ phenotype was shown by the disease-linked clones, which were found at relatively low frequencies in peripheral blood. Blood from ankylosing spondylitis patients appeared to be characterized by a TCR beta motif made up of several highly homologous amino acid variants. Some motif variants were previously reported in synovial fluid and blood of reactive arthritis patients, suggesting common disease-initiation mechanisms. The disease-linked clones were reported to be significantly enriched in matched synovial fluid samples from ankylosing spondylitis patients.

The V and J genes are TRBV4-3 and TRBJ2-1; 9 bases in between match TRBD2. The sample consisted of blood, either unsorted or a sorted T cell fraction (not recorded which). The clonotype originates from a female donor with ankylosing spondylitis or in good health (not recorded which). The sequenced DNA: TGCGCCAGCAGCCAAGTTAATCTAGCGGGACTGTTCTTC. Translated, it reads CASSQVNLAGLFF.